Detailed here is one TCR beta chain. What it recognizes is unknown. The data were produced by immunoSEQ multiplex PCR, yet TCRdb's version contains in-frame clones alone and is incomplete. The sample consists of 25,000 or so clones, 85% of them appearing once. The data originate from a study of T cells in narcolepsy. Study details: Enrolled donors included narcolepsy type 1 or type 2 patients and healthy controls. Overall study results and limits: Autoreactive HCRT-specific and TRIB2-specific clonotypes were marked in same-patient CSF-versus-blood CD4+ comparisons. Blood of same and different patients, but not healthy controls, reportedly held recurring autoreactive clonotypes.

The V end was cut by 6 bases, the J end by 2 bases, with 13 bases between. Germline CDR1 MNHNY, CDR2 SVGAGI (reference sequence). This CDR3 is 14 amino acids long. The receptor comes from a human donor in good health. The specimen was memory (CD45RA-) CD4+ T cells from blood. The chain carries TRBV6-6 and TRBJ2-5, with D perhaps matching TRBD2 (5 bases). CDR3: CASSPRGRQETQYF. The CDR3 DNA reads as TGTGCCAGCAGCCCTCGGGGTAGACAAGAGACCCAGTACTTC.